This T cell receptor (beta chain) was sequenced during a study of shared clonotypes between healthy human individuals. Across the whole study: Those who served as donors were two women and three men between the ages of 18 and 49. The study used three CD4 naive, three CD4 memory, two CD8 naive and one CD8 memory plate per donor. Study-level findings and limits: Sampling covered blood only; tissue repertoires likely differ.

TCRdb's table, derived via immunoSEQ multiplex PCR, lists solely in-frame clones and lacks some. The table lists around 2,000,000 clones, more than 85% of them singletons, with over 1.5% in the top ten. V was trimmed by 1 base and J by 3 bases, leaving 8 bases between them. CDR3 length: 13 amino acids. In germline, CDR1 is SGHDT, CDR2 YYEEEE. Concerning this clone: Its antigen is not identified. The sample holds other DNA sequences that translate to the same CDR3.

In the naive CD8 group, cells lacked CD45RO and were positively selected for CCR7, so terminally differentiated effector memory CD45RA+ cells were left out. This chain links TRBV5-6 with TRBJ2-7; D remains unclear. The sequence was obtained from a man aged 18 to 35 in good health. Some clones in this sample may be carry-over from other donors' samples. Material: naive CD8+ T cells from PBMCs. The CDR3 spells CASSLNRDYEQYF. The CDR3 nucleotides are TGTGCCAGCAGCTTGAACAGAGACTACGAGCAGTACTTC. Based on the CDR3 plus reference TRBV5-6 and TRBJ2-7, the full variable domain is DAGVTQSPTHLIKTRGQQVTLRCSPKSGHDTVSWYQQALGQGPQFIFQYYEEEERQRGNFPDRFSGHQFPNYSSELNVNALLLGDSALYLCASSLNRDYEQYFGPGTRLTVT.